One sample yielded the 13 T cell receptor beta chains listed below, sequenced in a study of response to subunit inactivated influenza vaccine. TCRdb called the RT-PCR reads again in MiXCR, with one record for every CDR3 protein. Of around 750,000 distinct CDR3 sequences in the sample, 21% were seen once. Source: PBMCs from blood, taken more than 4 days after vaccination. The receptors derive from a man in his fifties who received an inactivated influenza vaccine.

The chain combines TRBV2 with TRBJ2-5; D is unclear. This CDR3 is built from 14 residues. Germline V gene lookup returns CDR1 SNHLY and CDR2 FYNNEI. V was pared by 1 base and J by 2 bases, with 8 bases between. The CDR3 bases are TGTGCCAGCAGTGAAGTTACATATCAAGAGACCCAGTACTTC. Its translation: CASSEVTYQETQYF.

This clonotype appeared a few times. The chain combines TRBV28 with TRBJ2-7; D may match TRBD1 or TRBD2 (6 bases each). The CDR3 spans 14 residues. Between the trimmed V and J ends, which lost 2 bases and 4 bases, there was a span of 12 bases. Germline V gene data show CDR1 as MDHEN and CDR2 as SYDVKM. CDR3 residues: CASSLGGGWYEQYF. DNA of the CDR3: TGTGCCAGCAGTTTAGGAGGGGGATGGTACGAGCAGTACTTC. Filled out from reference TRBV28 and TRBJ2-7, the complete variable domain reads DVKVTQSSRYLVKRTGEKVFLECVQDMDHENMFWYRQDPGLGLRLIYFSYDVKMKEKGDIPEGYSVSREKKERFSLILESASTNQTSMYLCASSLGGGWYEQYFGPGTRLTVT.

This clonotype has a handful of counts. The chain carries TRBV4-2 and TRBJ2-7, with D possibly TRBD1 on 5 matching bases. Germline V gene sequence: CDR1 LGHNA, CDR2 YNFKEQ. V lost 2 bases, J lost 2 bases, and 10 bases lay in between. This CDR3 comprises 14 residues. The CDR3 loop is CASSQTRVAYEQYF. Here the CDR3 DNA reads TGTGCCAGCAGCCAAACCAGGGTCGCCTACGAGCAGTACTTC.

The rearrangement uses TRBV28 and TRBJ2-7; no clear D gene. There are 14 residues in the CDR3. V was shortened by 2 bases and J by 2 bases, with 10 bases between the two germline ends. In germline, CDR1 is MDHEN, CDR2 SYDVKM. The CDR3 protein is CASSLRSDPYEQYF. CDR3 in DNA: TGTGCCAGCAGTTTAAGGTCAGATCCCTACGAGCAGTACTTC.

This clonotype was observed a few times. This chain joins TRBV20-1 and TRBJ2-7, with TRBD1 as a possible D gene (6 bases). Germline V gives CDR1 DFQATT, CDR2 SNEGSKA (reference sequence). Trimming cost V 7 bases and J 5 bases, with 15 bases left between them. The CDR3 spans 12 residues. The CDR3 DNA reads TGCAGTGTTACCAGGGGCGCGGACGAGCAGTACTTC. Protein product: CSVTRGADEQYF.

The chain couples TRBV5-4 to TRBJ2-1, with 9 bases aligning to TRBD2. CDR3 size: 15 residues. Germline loops: CDR1 SGHNT, CDR2 YYREEE (reference sequence). The junction had 6 bases not matched to a gene; V was cut back by 4 bases and J by 4 bases. CDR3 in amino acids: CASSRLAEYYNEQFF. For the CDR3, the DNA is TGTGCCAGCAGCCGACTAGCGGAATATTACAATGAGCAGTTCTTC.

J is TRBJ1-2 and V is TRBV29-1, with a weak D call TRBD1 (6 bases). V was clipped by 6 bases and J by 3 bases, with 11 bases between them. Germline assignment: CDR1 SQVTM and CDR2 ANQGSEA. The CDR3 is made up of 12 amino acids. This chain's CDR3 is CSVVQGDYGYTF. The CDR3 DNA reads TGCAGCGTGGTACAGGGAGACTATGGCTACACCTTC.

The CDR3 DNA sequence: TGCAGTGCGACCCGGGAAAAACTGTTTTTT. Its protein product is CSATREKLFF. The chain carries TRBV20-1 and TRBJ1-4; D unresolved. In germline, CDR1 is DFQATT, CDR2 SNEGSKA (reference sequence). The CDR3 covers 10 residues. Trimming left V 6 bases short and J 8 bases short, with 7 bases between.

This clonotype has more than one count but fewer than ten. Sequence at one end of the junction differs from germline and may be a read error. This rearrangement joins TRBV20-1 to TRBJ1-5; TRBD1 is a possible D gene (5 bases). Germline lookup yields CDR1 DFQATT and CDR2 SNEGSKA (reference sequence). This CDR3 contains 15 residues. In nucleotides, the CDR3 is TGCAGTGCCCAACGGGGCGGGGCGATCAATCAACCCCAGCATTTT. Residues: CSAQRGGAINQPQHF.

This clonotype was detected only a few times. The V and J genes are TRBV12-3 or TRBV12-4 and TRBJ2-5; D is possibly TRBD2 (7 bases). V lost 3 bases and J lost 5, with 16 bases in between. The CDR3 extends over 15 amino acids. DNA of the CDR3: TGTGCCAGCAGTTTTAGTCGGGGGGCTGGGGAGACCCAGTACTTC. As protein: CASSFSRGAGETQYF.

The chain joins TRBV7-9 to TRBJ2-3, with D uncertain. In germline, CDR1 is SEHNR, CDR2 FQNEAQ (reference sequence). V was cut by 1 base and J by 1 base, with 9 bases left in between. This CDR3 contains 15 residues. Here the CDR3 DNA reads TGTGCCAGCAGCTTAGAGGGCCGCGGCACAGATACGCAGTATTTT. It is translated as CASSLEGRGTDTQYF.

The V gene is TRBV5-1, the J gene TRBJ1-1; the match to TRBD1 covers 9 bases. From germline, CDR1 is SGHRS and CDR2 YFSETQ. With 4 bases clipped from V and 3 bases from J, the junction kept 7 bases outside the gene matches. The CDR3 consists of 15 residues. The CDR3 nucleotides read TGCGCCAGCAGCACCACCGGGACAGGGTACACTGAAGCTTTCTTT. Its protein product is CASSTTGTGYTEAFF.

This clonotype was counted a few times. This chain joins TRBV13 and TRBJ2-5, with D possibly TRBD1 on 6 matching bases. V lost 4 bases to trimming and J lost 3 bases, with 15 bases between them. Germline V CDR1 and CDR2: PRHDT, FYEKMQ (reference sequence). The CDR3 is made up of 15 amino acids. The chain's CDR3 is CASSSTGSGKETQYF. CDR3 bases: TGTGCCAGCAGCTCAACAGGGAGCGGAAAAGAGACCCAGTACTTC.